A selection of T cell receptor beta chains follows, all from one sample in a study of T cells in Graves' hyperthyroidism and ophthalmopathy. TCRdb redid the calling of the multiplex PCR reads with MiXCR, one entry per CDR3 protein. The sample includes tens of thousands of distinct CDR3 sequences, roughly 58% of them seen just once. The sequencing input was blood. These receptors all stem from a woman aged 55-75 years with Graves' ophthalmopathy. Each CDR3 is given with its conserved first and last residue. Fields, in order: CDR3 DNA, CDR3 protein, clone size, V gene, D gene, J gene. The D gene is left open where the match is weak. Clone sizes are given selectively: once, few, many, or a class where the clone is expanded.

CDR3nt: TGCGCCAGCAGACCGAGGACAGAATACAATGAGCAGTATTTT
CDR3aa: CASRPRTEYNEQYF
abundance: .
v_gene: TRBV5-1
d_gene: .
j_gene: TRBJ2-3

CDR3nt: TGTGCCAGCAGCTCGACCCAAATAAGCGGCACAGATACGCAGTATTTT
CDR3aa: CASSSTQISGTDTQYF
abundance: few
v_gene: TRBV5-5
d_gene: .
j_gene: TRBJ2-3

CDR3nt: TGTGCCAGCAGCTTGGGGCAGGGGGCAGATACGCAGTATTTT
CDR3aa: CASSLGQGADTQYF
abundance: many
v_gene: TRBV5-8
d_gene: TRBD1
j_gene: TRBJ2-3

CDR3nt: TGTGCCAGCAGTCCGCTAGCGCGAGGGGCTCTTGAGCAGTACTTC
CDR3aa: CASSPLARGALEQYF
abundance: many
v_gene: TRBV27
d_gene: .
j_gene: TRBJ2-7

CDR3nt: TGTGCCAGCAGCTCAGGACAGGGCCCTTACTTC
CDR3aa: CASSSGQGPYF
abundance: .
v_gene: TRBV13
d_gene: TRBD1
j_gene: TRBJ1-2

CDR3nt: TGCGCCAGCAGCCACCGGCTAGCGGCCGCCTACGAGCAGTACTTC
CDR3aa: CASSHRLAAAYEQYF
abundance: .
v_gene: TRBV7-3
d_gene: TRBD2
j_gene: TRBJ2-7

CDR3nt: TGTGCCAGCACTAAGACGGACTCTGGGGCCAACGTCCTGACTTTC
CDR3aa: CASTKTDSGANVLTF
abundance: .
v_gene: TRBV2
d_gene: .
j_gene: TRBJ2-6

CDR3nt: TGTGCCAGCAGCTTAGCGGCTAGGACTAGCGGGAGGTACGAGCAGTACTTC
CDR3aa: CASSLAARTSGRYEQYF
abundance: .
v_gene: TRBV7-6
d_gene: TRBD2
j_gene: TRBJ2-7

CDR3nt: TGTGCCAGCAGCTTGAACAGCCAGTATGGCTACACCTTC
CDR3aa: CASSLNSQYGYTF
abundance: many
v_gene: TRBV5-4
d_gene: .
j_gene: TRBJ1-2

CDR3nt: TGTGCCAGCAGTTACGCAGGGCCCTACGAGCAGTACTTC
CDR3aa: CASSYAGPYEQYF
abundance: .
v_gene: TRBV6-5
d_gene: .
j_gene: TRBJ2-7

CDR3nt: TGTGCCAGCAGCTTTGGGGCAGGGGCCATGAACACTGAAGCTTTCTTT
CDR3aa: CASSFGAGAMNTEAFF
abundance: once
v_gene: TRBV7-9
d_gene: .
j_gene: TRBJ1-1

CDR3nt: TGCAGCGTTGCTGGGGGGGCTTGGGAAAAACTGTTTTTT
CDR3aa: CSVAGGAWEKLFF
abundance: medium-sized
v_gene: TRBV29-1
d_gene: .
j_gene: TRBJ1-4

CDR3nt: TGTGCCAGCAGCTCGGGAGGCGGACAGGGCTACGAGCAGTGCTTC
CDR3aa: CASSSGGGQGYEQCF
abundance: .
v_gene: TRBV5-4
d_gene: .
j_gene: TRBJ2-7

CDR3nt: TGTGCCAGCAGCTCCGGGACAGGGAATCAGTCCCAGCATTTT
CDR3aa: CASSSGTGNQSQHF
abundance: once
v_gene: TRBV7-9
d_gene: TRBD1
j_gene: TRBJ1-5

CDR3nt: TGCAGTGCTGCTAACGGAGGCTCCTACAATGAGCAGTTCTTC
CDR3aa: CSAANGGSYNEQFF
abundance: many
v_gene: TRBV20-1
d_gene: .
j_gene: TRBJ2-1

CDR3nt: TGTGCCAGTAGTCCCTTCAGGGCGAGGGGCAATGAGCCCCAGTATTTT
CDR3aa: CASSPFRARGNEPQYF
abundance: .
v_gene: TRBV19
d_gene: .
j_gene: TRBJ2-3

CDR3nt: TGTGCCAGCAGCCCCAAGGAGAGGCGGGGGGGCGAGGAGACCCAGTACTTC
CDR3aa: CASSPKERRGGEETQYF
abundance: many
v_gene: TRBV9
d_gene: TRBD2
j_gene: TRBJ2-5

CDR3nt: TGTGCCAGCAGTTTCGCTAGCGGGAGATACGAGCAGTACTTC
CDR3aa: CASSFASGRYEQYF
abundance: many
v_gene: TRBV27
d_gene: TRBD2
j_gene: TRBJ2-7

CDR3nt: TGCGCCAGCAGGGCGGGACTAGCAGGTAATGAGCAGTTCTTC
CDR3aa: CASRAGLAGNEQFF
abundance: .
v_gene: TRBV5-1
d_gene: TRBD2
j_gene: TRBJ2-1

CDR3nt: TGCAGTGCTAGAGACCCCTCTCACCTAGCGGGTGGAAACAATGAGCAGTATTTT
CDR3aa: CSARDPSHLAGGNNEQYF
abundance: .
v_gene: TRBV20-1
d_gene: TRBD2
j_gene: TRBJ2-3

CDR3nt: TGTGCCAGCAGCTTATCCTCGGGGGCGGATAACTATGGCTACACCTTC
CDR3aa: CASSLSSGADNYGYTF
abundance: many
v_gene: TRBV7-9
d_gene: .
j_gene: TRBJ1-2

CDR3nt: TGTGCCAGCAGTCACAGGGAAAGCGGGGAGCTGTTTTTT
CDR3aa: CASSHRESGELFF
abundance: .
v_gene: TRBV6-4
d_gene: .
j_gene: TRBJ2-2

CDR3nt: TGTGCCAGCAGTCCGGGGACACACCCATCCTACGAGCAGTACTTC
CDR3aa: CASSPGTHPSYEQYF
abundance: .
v_gene: TRBV14
d_gene: .
j_gene: TRBJ2-7

CDR3nt: TGTGCCAGCAGCCCTCCCTTGGGGAGCTCTGGAAACACCATATATTTT
CDR3aa: CASSPPLGSSGNTIYF
abundance: many
v_gene: TRBV7-2
d_gene: .
j_gene: TRBJ1-3

CDR3nt: TGTGCCATCAGCACCTCCCGGGTTGAAGCTTTCTTT
CDR3aa: CAISTSRVEAFF
abundance: .
v_gene: TRBV10-3
d_gene: .
j_gene: TRBJ1-1

CDR3nt: TGTGCCAGCAGCTTCCGACAGGGGGTTAGCAAGCAGCCCCAGCATTTC
CDR3aa: CASSFRQGVSKQPQHF
abundance: .
v_gene: TRBV5-6
d_gene: TRBD1
j_gene: TRBJ1-5

CDR3nt: TGTGCCAGCAGTCCCAACGTAATCAGGGGTGAAGCTTTCTTT
CDR3aa: CASSPNVIRGEAFF
abundance: .
v_gene: TRBV12-3/TRBV12-4
d_gene: .
j_gene: TRBJ1-1